These 27 T cell receptor beta chains were all obtained from the same sample, sequenced in a study of Graves' ophthalmopathy and Graves' hyperthyroidism. RNA served as the template for amplifying TCR beta CDR3 regions. HTBI-primed RT-PCR formed the first round, and a multiplex PCR formed the second. One entry per CDR3 protein, called by TCRdb with MiXCR from the multiplex PCR reads. This table holds about 420,000 distinct CDR3 sequences, over 20% found once. The sequencing input was peripheral blood. Receptors originate from a young woman with stable Graves' hyperthyroidism.

This clonotype was found a few times. This chain links TRBV30 with TRBJ1-1; no definite D call. Germline CDR1 reads GTSNPN; CDR2 reads SVGIG (reference sequence). Trimming removed 2 bases from V and 10 bases from J, with 17 bases in between. This CDR3 is 13 amino acids long. In nucleotides, the CDR3 is TGTGCCTGGAGTACCGGAAGACTGACATTAGCTTTCTTT. Protein product: CAWSTGRLTLAFF.

This clonotype was counted ten times or more. The rearrangement links TRBV14 to TRBJ1-1; possibly TRBD1 for D (5 bases). V dropped 2 bases and J dropped 1 base, with 8 bases sitting between them. CDR3 length equals 14 residues. Germline V lookup: CDR1 SGHDN, CDR2 FVKESK. This chain's CDR3 is CASSQRGGNTEAFF. The CDR3 nucleotides read TGTGCCAGCAGCCAACGGGGGGGGAACACTGAAGCTTTCTTT.

This clonotype was observed at least ten times. The rearrangement links TRBV7-2 to TRBJ1-5; TRBD1 matches at 7 bases. V was pared by 1 base and J by 4 bases, with 4 bases of the junction left unmatched. The CDR3 sequence is 15 residues long. Looked up from germline, CDR1 is SGHTA and CDR2 is FQGNSA. CDR3 in DNA: TGTGCCAGCAGCTTAGGCAGGGGGGGAAATCAGCCCCAGCATTTT. Translating gives CASSLGRGGNQPQHF.

In this sample, this clonotype turned up many times. Here the CDR3 omits its conserved ending phenylalanine or tryptophan, so a read error is the likely source. The V gene is TRBV29-1, the J gene TRBJ2-2; D might be TRBD2 (5 bases). CDR3 length: 13 amino acids. V was clipped by 4 bases and J by 7 bases, with 13 bases between them. Germline V gene sequence: CDR1 SQVTM, CDR2 ANQGSEA. Here the CDR3 reads CSVGGLEGGELFL. The DNA of the CDR3 is TGCAGCGTTGGGGGTCTAGAGGGCGGGGAGCTGTTTCTT.

The chain employs TRBV6-5 and TRBJ1-3, with 10 bases aligning to TRBD1. The V gene's germline CDR1 is MNHEY and CDR2 SVGAGI. The junction had 3 bases not matched to a gene; V was cut back by 0 bases and J by 4 bases. The CDR3 contains 16 residues. The CDR3 DNA is TGTGCCAGCAGTTACTCCTCGACAGGGGGCGGAAACACCATATATTTT. Translation: CASSYSSTGGGNTIYF.

This clonotype has just a few counts. The gene calls are TRBV12-3 or TRBV12-4 and TRBJ1-1; D is ambiguous. V lost 5 bases and J lost 0, with 13 bases in between. The CDR3 contains 15 residues. CDR3 sequence: CASSPDGELNTEAFF. The CDR3, as DNA: TGTGCCAGCAGTCCCGACGGAGAATTGAACACTGAAGCTTTCTTT.

At least ten counts were recorded for this clonotype. The rearrangement links TRBV2 to TRBJ1-1; 8 bases map to TRBD1. The ends lost 7 bases at V and 1 base at J; junction bases unmatched: 8. The CDR3 spans 15 residues. Germline V CDR1 and CDR2: SNHLY, FYNNEI. CDR3 coding DNA: TGTGCCAGCAAATCGACAGGGGCGAGGAACACTGAAGCTTTCTTT. Protein product: CASKSTGARNTEAFF.

This clonotype was counted at least ten times. The CDR3 region is CASRQGSMDEQYF. For the CDR3, the DNA is TGTGCCAGCCGACAGGGATCTATGGACGAGCAGTACTTC. The V and J genes are TRBV6-6 and TRBJ2-7; 7 bases match TRBD1. V lost 8 bases, J lost 5 bases, and 9 bases stayed unmatched. The CDR3 runs 13 residues. Germline V lookup: CDR1 MNHNY, CDR2 SVGAGI (reference sequence).

There are many counts of this clonotype. This sequence joins TRBV7-2 and TRBJ2-5; maybe TRBD2 (6 bases). The CDR3 spans 15 residues. The germline gives CDR1 SGHTA, CDR2 FQGNSA. Trimming cost V 3 bases and J 4 bases, with 15 bases left between them. The CDR3 spells CASSFFGGVGETQYF. In DNA form, the CDR3 reads TGTGCCAGCAGCTTTTTCGGCGGGGTGGGAGAGACCCAGTACTTC.

This clonotype appeared many times. The chain has TRBV29-1 and TRBJ2-5; no reliable D call. This CDR3 has 12 residues. Deletions cut 4 bases from V and 4 bases from J, with 10 bases between. Germline assignment: CDR1 SQVTM and CDR2 ANQGSEA. The CDR3 DNA reads TGCAGCGTTGCCCTATCCGGAGAGACCCAGTACTTC. The encoded protein is CSVALSGETQYF.

This clonotype has ten or more counts. The genes are TRBV6-5 and TRBJ2-5; possibly TRBD1 or TRBD2 for D (5 bases each). The CDR3 has 14 residues. Germline CDR1 is MNHEY and CDR2 is SVGAGI. V was trimmed by 6 bases and J by 0 bases, leaving 11 bases between them. The CDR3 DNA reads TGTGCCAGCAGCTACGGGACGGACCAAGAGACCCAGTACTTC. Protein product: CASSYGTDQETQYF.

J is TRBJ1-2 and V is TRBV3-1; 8 bases align to TRBD1. The germline gives CDR1 LGHDT, CDR2 YNNKEL (reference sequence). The trim removed 2 bases at V and 6 bases at J, leaving 5 bases unmatched. This CDR3 has 14 residues. The CDR3 here is CASSQQSGQDGYTF. CDR3 nucleotide sequence: TGTGCCAGCAGCCAACAATCGGGACAGGATGGCTACACCTTC.

This clonotype was counted at least ten times. The V gene is TRBV7-2, the J gene TRBJ2-5, with D unresolved. Looked up from germline, CDR1 is SGHTA and CDR2 is FQGNSA. Trimming pared 0 bases from V and 5 bases from J, leaving 7 bases between. CDR3 size: 13 residues. As DNA, the CDR3 is TGTGCCAGCAGCTTAGCGCTAGGGGAGACCCAGTACTTC. This codes for CASSLALGETQYF.

Ten or more counts support this clonotype. This chain connects TRBV27 to TRBJ1-2; a weak D match, TRBD1 (5 bases). There are 16 residues in the CDR3. The V and J ends lost 2 bases and 7 bases respectively, with 20 bases between them. Germline CDR1 is MNHEY and CDR2 is SMNVEV (reference sequence). CDR3 protein: CASSLSGRAPYLGYTF. CDR3 DNA sequence: TGTGCCAGCAGTTTAAGTGGCAGGGCCCCTTATCTTGGCTACACCTTC.

This clonotype was counted only a few times. The V and J genes are TRBV6-1 and TRBJ1-5; TRBD1 matches 7 bases. The trim removed 10 bases at V and 7 bases at J, leaving 10 bases unmatched. The CDR3 length is 13 residues. Germline V gene data show CDR1 as MNHNS and CDR2 as SASEGT. In DNA form, the CDR3 reads TGTGCCACCACCGAAGGGGGCGGACAGCCCCAGCATTTT. Protein product: CATTEGGGQPQHF.

This clonotype was seen many times. The chain has TRBV5-1 and TRBJ2-5; D not resolved. The germline V gene encodes CDR1 SGHRS and CDR2 YFSETQ. The CDR3 length is 14 residues. Deletions cut 0 bases from V and 1 base from J, with 7 bases between. The CDR3 DNA is TGCGCCAGCAGCTTGGGGGCAGCCCAAGAGACCCAGTACTTC. This gives the protein CASSLGAAQETQYF.

This clonotype was counted at least ten times. The V gene is TRBV20-1, the J gene TRBJ1-1, with D perhaps TRBD1 (5 bases). The germline V gene has CDR1 DFQATT and CDR2 SNEGSKA (reference sequence). The CDR3 spans 12 residues. Trimming shortened V by 2 bases and J by 1 base, and 5 bases separated the two germline ends. CDR3 amino acids: CSARQGNTEAFF. In nucleotides, the CDR3 is TGCAGTGCTAGACAGGGGAACACTGAAGCTTTCTTT.

The chain couples TRBV7-2 to TRBJ2-7; either TRBD1 or TRBD2 may supply D (6 bases each). Germline V gene lookup returns CDR1 SGHTA and CDR2 FQGNSA. The CDR3 consists of 14 residues. Trimming took 1 base from V and 7 from J, leaving 14 bases between them. The CDR3 is CASSLGPGAREQYF. In DNA, the CDR3 is TGTGCCAGCAGCTTAGGTCCGGGGGCGAGGGAGCAGTACTTC.

V usage is TRBV9 and J usage is TRBJ2-5; a possible D gene is TRBD2 (5 bases). The germline V and J ends were trimmed by 7 bases and 2 bases, with 15 bases remaining between them. This CDR3 region has 14 residues. Germline loops: CDR1 SGDLS, CDR2 YYNGEE. CDR3 protein: CASGPGILQETQYF. The DNA of the CDR3 is TGTGCCAGCGGTCCCGGGATACTACAAGAGACCCAGTACTTC.

The rearrangement joins TRBV27 to TRBJ1-1; no clear D. The V end lost 5 bases, the J end lost 6 bases, and 16 bases lay between the germline ends. From germline, CDR1 is MNHEY and CDR2 SMNVEV (reference sequence). There are 14 residues in the CDR3. The CDR3 reads CASSPQWPGAEAFF. The CDR3 nucleotides read TGTGCCAGCAGTCCTCAATGGCCCGGGGCTGAAGCTTTCTTT.

This rearrangement joins TRBV20-1 to TRBJ2-7; D not resolved. Germline CDR1 and CDR2: DFQATT and SNEGSKA (reference sequence). The CDR3 spans 11 residues. Trimming removed 6 bases at V and 3 bases at J, with 9 bases between. The CDR3 nucleotides read TGCAGTGCCCACTCAGGCTACGAGCAGTACTTC. It is translated as CSAHSGYEQYF.

The chain employs TRBV3-1 and TRBJ2-2; D gene uncertain. Trimming took off 0 bases at V and 4 bases at J, with 12 bases between the two ends. CDR3 length: 16 amino acids. Germline-derived CDR1 and CDR2 are LGHDT and YNNKEL (reference sequence). The CDR3 loop reads CASSQDSQASTGELFF. The CDR3 DNA reads as TGTGCCAGCAGCCAAGATTCCCAGGCGAGCACCGGGGAGCTGTTTTTT.

A note on this clonotype: One junction end disagrees with the germline gene, perhaps due to a read error. The genes are TRBV7-9 and TRBJ1-1; maybe TRBD1 (6 bases). The CDR3 sequence is 15 residues long. Germline V gene lookup returns CDR1 SEHNR and CDR2 FQNEAQ (reference sequence). The CDR3 DNA reads TGCGCCAGCAGCTTAGAGGTCACAGGGCGGCGCAAGGCTTTCTTT. Translation: CASSLEVTGRRKAFF.

This clonotype was recorded at least ten times. The chain employs TRBV11-2 and TRBJ2-2; D unresolved. Germline assignment: CDR1 SGHAT and CDR2 FQNNGV. The CDR3 extends over 16 amino acids. V was cut by 0 bases and J by 0 bases, with 8 bases left in between. CDR3 sequence (DNA): TGTGCCAGCAGCTTAGATTCCGGACCGAACACCGGGGAGCTGTTTTTT. It translates to CASSLDSGPNTGELFF.

The chain combines TRBV6-1 with TRBJ1-1; possibly TRBD1 for D (5 bases). Trimming left V 7 bases short and J 1 base short, with 13 bases between. CDR3 length equals 14 residues. CDR1 MNHNS and CDR2 SASEGT come from the germline V gene. The CDR3 spells CASKGWGQNTEAFF. CDR3 bases: TGTGCCAGCAAGGGGTGGGGCCAGAACACTGAAGCTTTCTTT.

About this clonotype itself: The germline gene is not matched at one end of the junction; a read error may be the cause. The gene calls are TRBV12-3 or TRBV12-4 and TRBJ1-5; D is ambiguous. This CDR3 comprises 14 residues. The CDR3 is CASSLGQSIQPQHF. CDR3 bases: TGTGCCAGCAGTTTAGGCCAAAGCATTCAGCCCCAGCATTTT.

This clonotype was found many times. The V gene is TRBV6-1, the J gene TRBJ1-5, with 10 bases lining up with TRBD1. CDR1 is MNHNS and CDR2 is SASEGT in the germline V gene. The J segment lost 5 bases and the V segment lost 6 bases, leaving 7 bases of the junction unmatched. CDR3 length: 15 residues. The CDR3 nucleotides are TGTGCCAGCAGCCCGGGACAGGGGTTGGATCAGCCCCAGCATTTT. This translates into CASSPGQGLDQPQHF.